This TCR beta chain was obtained from a study of Ad26.COV2.S vaccination and SARS-CoV-2 variants. Looking at the study overall: Ad26.COV2.S, an intramuscular injection, was given once or twice 56 days apart.

As for treatment: roughly 18 received Ad26.COV2.S at low or high dose, single or two shots; about five received placebo; per-sample allocation not given. Vaccine and placebo recipients were sampled on day 63 after the first injection. An Ad26 vector expressing Wuhan-strain SARS-CoV-2 spike served as the vaccine. Study conclusions and caveats: After vaccination, reports described spike-specific CD8+ and CD4+ T cell responses as showing substantial breadth. Total T cell responses, in the TCR breadth and depth analyses, may have been underestimated.

Regarding this clone: Its antigen remains unknown. A junction boundary mismatches the germline segment, possibly from a read error.

CDR1 and CDR2 (germline): LNHDA, SQIVND (reference sequence). The CDR3 is 12 residues long. Sequencing used immunoSEQ multiplex PCR; TCRdb keeps in-frame clones, though not all of them. In the table there are 400,000 to 500,000 clones, 85% to 90% of which are singletons. The chain links TRBV19 to TRBJ1-1, with TRBD1 as a possible D gene (6 bases). Sequencing used peripheral blood, obtained in a trial of Ad26.COV2.S vaccine versus placebo. The TCR was taken from a person between 18 and 65 years old who received the Ad26.COV2.S COVID-19 vaccine or a placebo. The CDR3 spells CASRIGGTEAFF. The CDR3 DNA is TGTGCCAGTAGAATAGGGGGGACTGAAGCTTTCTTT.